This T cell receptor beta chain is from a study of blood T cells in healthy people across ages. Isolation yielded PBMCs, at least 7 million per sample, in every case. The CDR3 is 8 amino acids. Trimming left V 5 bases short and J 6 bases short, with 2 bases between. CDR1 is DFQATT and CDR2 is SNEGSKA in the germline V gene (reference sequence). The authors ran a second PCR of 7 to 11 cycles using a sample-barcoded 5' primer and a J-beta primer mix. TCRdb ran MiXCR on the 5' RACE reads and lists one entry per CDR3 protein. The sample lists roughly 790,000 distinct CDR3 sequences; approximately 43% were seen once.

The chain has TRBV20-1 and TRBJ2-7; D call uncertain. Sequencing was carried out using blood. The receptor was derived from a woman aged 60-70 years in good health. CDR3 region: CSAGEQYF. CDR3 sequence (DNA): TGCAGTGCTGGCGAGCAGTACTTC.